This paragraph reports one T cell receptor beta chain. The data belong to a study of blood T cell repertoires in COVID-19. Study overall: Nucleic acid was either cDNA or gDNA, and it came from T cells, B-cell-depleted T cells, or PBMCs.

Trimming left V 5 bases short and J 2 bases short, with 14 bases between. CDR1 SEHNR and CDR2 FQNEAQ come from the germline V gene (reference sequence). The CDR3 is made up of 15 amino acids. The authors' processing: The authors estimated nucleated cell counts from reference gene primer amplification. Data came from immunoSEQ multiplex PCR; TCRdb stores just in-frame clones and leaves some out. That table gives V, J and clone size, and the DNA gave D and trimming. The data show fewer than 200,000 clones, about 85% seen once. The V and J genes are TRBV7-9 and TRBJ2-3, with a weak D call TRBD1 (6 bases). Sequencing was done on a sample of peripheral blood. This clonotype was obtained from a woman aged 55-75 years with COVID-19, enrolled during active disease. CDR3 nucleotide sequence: TGTGCCAGCAGCCCCGGTCAGGGGAACACAGATACGCAGTATTTT. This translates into CASSPGQGNTDTQYF.